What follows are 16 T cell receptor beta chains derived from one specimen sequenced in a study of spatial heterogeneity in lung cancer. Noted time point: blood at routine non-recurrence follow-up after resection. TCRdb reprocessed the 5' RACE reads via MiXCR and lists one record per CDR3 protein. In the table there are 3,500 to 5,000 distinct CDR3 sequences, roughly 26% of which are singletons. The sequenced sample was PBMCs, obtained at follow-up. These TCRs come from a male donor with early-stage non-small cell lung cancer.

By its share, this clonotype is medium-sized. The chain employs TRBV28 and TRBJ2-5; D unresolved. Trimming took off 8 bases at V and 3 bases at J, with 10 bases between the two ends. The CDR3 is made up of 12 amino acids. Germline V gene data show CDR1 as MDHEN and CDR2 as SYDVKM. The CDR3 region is CASRATEETQYF. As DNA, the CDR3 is TGTGCCAGCCGTGCGACGGAAGAGACCCAGTACTTC.

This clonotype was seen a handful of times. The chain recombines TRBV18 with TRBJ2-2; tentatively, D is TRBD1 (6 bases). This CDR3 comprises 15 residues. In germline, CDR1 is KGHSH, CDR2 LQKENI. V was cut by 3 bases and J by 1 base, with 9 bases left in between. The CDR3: CASSPGTMNTGELFF. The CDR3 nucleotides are TGTGCCAGCTCACCGGGGACAATGAACACCGGGGAGCTGTTTTTT.

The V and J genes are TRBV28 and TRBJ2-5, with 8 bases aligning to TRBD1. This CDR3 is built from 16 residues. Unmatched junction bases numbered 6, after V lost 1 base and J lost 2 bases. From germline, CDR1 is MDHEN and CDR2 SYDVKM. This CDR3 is CASSLSTGGLQETQYF. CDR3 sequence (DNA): TGTGCCAGCAGTTTATCCACAGGGGGACTTCAAGAGACCCAGTACTTC.

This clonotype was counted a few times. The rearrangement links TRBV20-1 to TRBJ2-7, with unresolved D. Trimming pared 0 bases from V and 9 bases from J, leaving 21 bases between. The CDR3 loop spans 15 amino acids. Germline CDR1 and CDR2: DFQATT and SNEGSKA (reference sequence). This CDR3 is CSARDIGSELNGQYF. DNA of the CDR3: TGCAGTGCTAGAGATATCGGCAGCGAACTAAATGGGCAGTACTTC.

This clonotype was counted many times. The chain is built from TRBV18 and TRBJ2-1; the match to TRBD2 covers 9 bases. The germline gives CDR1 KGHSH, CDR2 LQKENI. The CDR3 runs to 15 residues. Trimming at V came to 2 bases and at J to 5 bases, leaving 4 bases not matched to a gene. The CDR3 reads CASSPRLAGHNEQFF. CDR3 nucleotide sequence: TGTGCCAGCTCACCAAGGCTAGCGGGGCACAATGAGCAGTTCTTC. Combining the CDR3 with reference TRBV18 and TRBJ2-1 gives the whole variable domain NAGVMQNPRHLVRRRGQEARLRCSPMKGHSHVYWYRQLPEEGLKFMVYLQKENIIDESGMPKERFSAEFPKEGPSILRIQQVVRGDSAAYFCASSPRLAGHNEQFFGPGTRLTVL.

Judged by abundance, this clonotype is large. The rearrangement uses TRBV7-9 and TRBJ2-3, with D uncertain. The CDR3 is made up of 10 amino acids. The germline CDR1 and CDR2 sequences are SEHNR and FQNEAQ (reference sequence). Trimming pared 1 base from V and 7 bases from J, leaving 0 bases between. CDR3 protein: CASSLDTQYF. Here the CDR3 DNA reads TGTGCCAGCAGCTTAGATACGCAGTATTTT.

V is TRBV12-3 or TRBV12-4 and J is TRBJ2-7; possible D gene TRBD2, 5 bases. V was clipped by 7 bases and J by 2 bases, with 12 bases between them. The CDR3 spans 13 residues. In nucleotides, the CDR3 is TGTGCCAGCACCAGCGCCGGGGCCTACGAGCAGTACTTC. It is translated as CASTSAGAYEQYF.

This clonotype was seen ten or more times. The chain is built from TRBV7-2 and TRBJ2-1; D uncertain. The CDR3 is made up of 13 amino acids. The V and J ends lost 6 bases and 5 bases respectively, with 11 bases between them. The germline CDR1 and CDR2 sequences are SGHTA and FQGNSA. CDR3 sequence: CASSPSRDNEQFF. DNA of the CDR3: TGTGCCAGCAGTCCATCAAGAGACAATGAGCAGTTCTTC.

The CDR3 DNA follows: TGCAGTGCTTACCCCGGACAGGAATATGGCTACACCTTC. It translates to CSAYPGQEYGYTF. The chain is built from TRBV20-1 and TRBJ1-2, with 7 nucleotides matching TRBD1. Germline V gene data show CDR1 as DFQATT and CDR2 as SNEGSKA (reference sequence). The ends lost 5 bases at V and 5 bases at J; junction bases unmatched: 8. There are 13 residues in the CDR3.

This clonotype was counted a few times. The CDR3 region has the DNA TGCAGTGCTAGAGGGGGACAGGGGGCAGATACGCAGTATTTT. Residues: CSARGGQGADTQYF. The V call is TRBV20-1, the J call TRBJ2-3, with 11 bases lining up with TRBD1. CDR1 is DFQATT and CDR2 is SNEGSKA in the germline V gene (reference sequence). The V gene end was trimmed by 1 base and the J gene end by 4 bases; junction bases not matched to a gene: 1. The CDR3 is 14 amino acids.

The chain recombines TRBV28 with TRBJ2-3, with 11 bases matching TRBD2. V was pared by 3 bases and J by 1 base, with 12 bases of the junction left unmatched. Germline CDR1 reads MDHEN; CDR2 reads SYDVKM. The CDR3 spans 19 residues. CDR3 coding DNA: TGTGCCAGCAGTTTCGTCTCCTGGTTGACTAGCGGGGGCACAGATACGCAGTATTTT. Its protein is CASSFVSWLTSGGTDTQYF.

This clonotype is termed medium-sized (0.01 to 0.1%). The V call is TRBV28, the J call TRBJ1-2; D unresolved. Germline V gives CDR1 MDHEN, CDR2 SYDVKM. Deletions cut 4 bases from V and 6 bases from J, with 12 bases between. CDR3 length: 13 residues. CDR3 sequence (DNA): TGTGCCAGCAGTTGGGCGGGGAGGGATGGCTACACCTTC. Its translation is CASSWAGRDGYTF.

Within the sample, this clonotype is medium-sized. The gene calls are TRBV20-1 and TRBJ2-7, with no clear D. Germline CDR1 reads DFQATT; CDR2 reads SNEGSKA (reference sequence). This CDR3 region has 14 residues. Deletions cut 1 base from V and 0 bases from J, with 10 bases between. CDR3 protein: CSARGELNSYEQYF. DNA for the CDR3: TGCAGTGCTAGAGGAGAACTAAACTCCTACGAGCAGTACTTC.

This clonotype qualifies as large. The CDR3 loop is CASSYGGYNEQFF. The CDR3 nucleotides read TGTGCCAGCAGTTACGGGGGCTACAATGAGCAGTTCTTC. The gene calls are TRBV6-2 or TRBV6-3 and TRBJ2-1; D may be TRBD1 or TRBD2 (5 bases each). Trimming stripped 2 bases from V and 3 bases from J, with 5 bases between. This CDR3 comprises 13 residues. The germline V gene has CDR1 MNHEY and CDR2 SVGEGT.

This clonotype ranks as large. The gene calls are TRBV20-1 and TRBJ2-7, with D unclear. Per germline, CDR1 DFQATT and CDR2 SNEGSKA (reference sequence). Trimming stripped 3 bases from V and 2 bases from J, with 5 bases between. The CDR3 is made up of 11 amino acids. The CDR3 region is CSASSPYEQYF. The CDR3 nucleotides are TGCAGTGCTAGCAGTCCCTACGAGCAGTACTTC.

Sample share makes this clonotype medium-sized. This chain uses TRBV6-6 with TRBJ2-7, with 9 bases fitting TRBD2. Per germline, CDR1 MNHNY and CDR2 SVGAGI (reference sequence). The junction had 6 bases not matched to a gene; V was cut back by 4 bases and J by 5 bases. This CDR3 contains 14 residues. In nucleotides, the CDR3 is TGTGCCAGCAGTTCGGGACTAGCTTTCCACGAGCAGTACTTC. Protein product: CASSSGLAFHEQYF.